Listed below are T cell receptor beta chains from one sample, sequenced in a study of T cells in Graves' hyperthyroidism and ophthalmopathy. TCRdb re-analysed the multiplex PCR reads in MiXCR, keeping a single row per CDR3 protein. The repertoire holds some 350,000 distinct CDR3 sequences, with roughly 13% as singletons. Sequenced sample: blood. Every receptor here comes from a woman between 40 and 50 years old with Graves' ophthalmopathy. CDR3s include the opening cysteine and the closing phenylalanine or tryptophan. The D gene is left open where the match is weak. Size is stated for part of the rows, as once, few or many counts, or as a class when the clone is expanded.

TGTGCCAGCAGCCTTCTAGCGGCCAAAGAGACCCAGTACTTC,CASSLLAAKETQYF,TRBJ2-5,many,TRBV3-1,TRBD2,14
TGCAGTGCTCCAGGACAGGGTTACGAGCAGTACTTC,CSAPGQGYEQYF,TRBJ2-7,many,TRBV20-1,TRBD1,12
TGTGCCAGCAGCTACAACAGGTGGCTAGGGGGAAATGAAAAACTGTTTTTT,CASSYNRWLGGNEKLFF,TRBJ1-4,few,TRBV11-3,.,17
TGTGCCAGCAGCTTAGGCGGGACAGTATATAGCAATCAGCCCCAGCATTTT,CASSLGGTVYSNQPQHF,TRBJ1-5,.,TRBV7-9,TRBD1,17
TGCGCCAGCAGCTTGGTAACAGGAAAGAACACTGAAGCTTTCTTT,CASSLVTGKNTEAFF,TRBJ1-1,few,TRBV5-1,.,15
TGTGCCAGCAGTTACCGTGAACAGGGCTACGAGCAGTACTTC,CASSYREQGYEQYF,TRBJ2-7,many,TRBV6-5,.,14
TGTGCCAGCAGTAACCAGGGCTTCGGGAACACTGAAGCTTTCTTT,CASSNQGFGNTEAFF,TRBJ1-1,many,TRBV2,.,15
TGTGCCAGCAGCCAAGAGGCAGGGGCGGGGACTGAAGCTTTCTTT,CASSQEAGAGTEAFF,TRBJ1-1,many,TRBV3-1,.,15
TGCAGTGCTAGAGATTACGGGCTTTTAAACTATGGCTACACCTTC,CSARDYGLLNYGYTF,TRBJ1-2,.,TRBV20-1,.,15
TGTGCCACCAGTGATTATCTGGTTAGCGGGGGGGCAGATACGCAGTATTTT,CATSDYLVSGGADTQYF,TRBJ2-3,.,TRBV24-1,TRBD2,17
TGCAGTGCTAGTGGCGCTAGCTCCACAGATACGCAGTATTTT,CSASGASSTDTQYF,TRBJ2-3,.,TRBV20-1,.,14
TGTGCCAGCAGTGAATACGGACAGGGCGCAACTAATGAAAAACTGTTTTTT,CASSEYGQGATNEKLFF,TRBJ1-4,many,TRBV25-1,TRBD1,17
TGTGCCACCAGTGACGCCAGACGGACGACCGAGCAGTACTTC,CATSDARRTTEQYF,TRBJ2-7,many,TRBV24-1,.,14
TGTGCCAGCAGGCAAGGACAGCACACTGAAGCTTTCTTT,CASRQGQHTEAFF,TRBJ1-1,many,TRBV12-3/TRBV12-4,.,13
TGTGCCAGCAAAAGCAGGACCCAGCCCCAGCATTTT,CASKSRTQPQHF,TRBJ1-5,many,TRBV2,.,12
TGTGCCAGCAGTCCCCAGGGTATTGGGGCCAACGTCCTGACTTTC,CASSPQGIGANVLTF,TRBJ2-6,many,TRBV28,.,15
TGCAGCGTTCAAGGAAGGGTAGGGACCGGGGAGCTGTTTTTT,CSVQGRVGTGELFF,TRBJ2-2,many,TRBV29-1,.,14
TGTGCCAGCAGTTACCCATGGGGGGCCAAAAACATTCAGTACTTC,CASSYPWGAKNIQYF,TRBJ2-4,many,TRBV6-2/TRBV6-3,.,15
TGCGCCAGCAGCTTAAACGGTGGATCACCCCTCCACTTT,CASSLNGGSPLHF,TRBJ1-6,few,TRBV5-1,.,13
TGTGCCAGCAGCTTAGCACGGGGGGGCCTGAGTGAGCAGTTCTTC,CASSLARGGLSEQFF,TRBJ2-1,few,TRBV7-9,TRBD2,15
TGCAGTGCTCCCGATCAAGGGCGCGTGAACACTGAAGCTTTCTTT,CSAPDQGRVNTEAFF,TRBJ1-1,.,TRBV20-1,.,15
TGTGCCAGCAGCTTAGCGCTAGACAGCACGAACACCGGGGAGCTGTTTTTT,CASSLALDSTNTGELFF,TRBJ2-2,few,TRBV7-6,.,17
TGTGCCAGCAGCTCCAACAGGCGCACTGAAGCTTTCTTT,CASSSNRRTEAFF,TRBJ1-1,many,TRBV11-2,.,13
TGTGCCAGCAGCGACCGGGGCACAGATACGCAGTATTTT,CASSDRGTDTQYF,TRBJ2-3,many,TRBV3-1,.,13
TGTGCCAGCAGCCAAGATCTTGGAAGCGAAGCTTTCTTT,CASSQDLGSEAFF,TRBJ1-1,.,TRBV14,.,13
TGTGCCAGCAGTTTAGGGGGCGAGAACTACTACAATGAGCAGTTCTTC,CASSLGGENYYNEQFF,TRBJ2-1,many,TRBV27,.,16
TGCGCCAGCAGCCAAGTGGGCCGGCGTAGCTATGGCTACACCTTC,CASSQVGRRSYGYTF,TRBJ1-2,once,TRBV4-1,.,15
TGTGCCAGCAGTTTACCGGATACATTGTTTGCTTTCTTT,CASSLPDTLFAFF,TRBJ1-1,many,TRBV12-3/TRBV12-4,.,13
TGTGCCAGCAGTTTACTCCCGGGACCCTACGAGCAGTACTTC,CASSLLPGPYEQYF,TRBJ2-7,many,TRBV27,.,14
TGTGCCAGCAGCCTGGCAAATGCCGGGGGATACGAGACCCAGTACTTC,CASSLANAGGYETQYF,TRBJ2-5,.,TRBV7-9,.,16
TGTGCCAGCAGCCCTCAAGGGGACACCGGGGAGCTGTTTTTT,CASSPQGDTGELFF,TRBJ2-2,many,TRBV11-2,.,14
TGTGCCAGCAGCTCCACGAATGCGGGGGTGGGAAAAGAGACCCAGTACTTC,CASSSTNAGVGKETQYF,TRBJ2-5,many,TRBV7-2,TRBD2,17
TGTGCCAGCGTAGGTGGGGCTGAAGCTTTCTTT,CASVGGAEAFF,TRBJ1-1,.,TRBV6-1,.,11
TGTGCCAGCAGCTCTCGTTCCCGACCAGATACGCAGTATTTT,CASSSRSRPDTQYF,TRBJ2-3,.,TRBV7-9,.,14
TGCGCCAGCAGCTTGCAAACAGGAAACACCGGGGAGCTGTTTTTT,CASSLQTGNTGELFF,TRBJ2-2,few,TRBV5-1,.,15
TGTGCCAGCAGAAGCAACTCTGGAAACACCATATATTTT,CASRSNSGNTIYF,TRBJ1-3,.,TRBV3-1,.,13
TGTGCCACCAGCGACCCGACGGACAGGGAGTCCTACAATGAGCAGTTCTTC,CATSDPTDRESYNEQFF,TRBJ2-1,many,TRBV24-1,TRBD1,17
TGTGCCAGCAGTCCCCTCCAAGGATACGCCACTGAAGCTTTCTTT,CASSPLQGYATEAFF,TRBJ1-1,many,TRBV27,.,15
TGTGCCAGCAGCTTTGGAATGGGGGCCGGGGAGCTGTTTTTT,CASSFGMGAGELFF,TRBJ2-2,many,TRBV7-8,.,14
TGTGCCAGCAGTGCCCCCGGGTCGGAGCAGTACTTC,CASSAPGSEQYF,TRBJ2-7,many,TRBV28,.,12
TGTGCCAGCAGCCGTCCCGACTCCTACGAGCAGTACTTC,CASSRPDSYEQYF,TRBJ2-7,.,TRBV5-4,.,13
TGTGCCAGCAGCCACCGCCCAGCGGGGGGCCGGGGAGAGACCCAGTACTTC,CASSHRPAGGRGETQYF,TRBJ2-5,.,TRBV7-2,TRBD2,17
TGTGCCAGCAGCCACGGACAGGGGAGGGGTCAGCCCCAGCATTTT,CASSHGQGRGQPQHF,TRBJ1-5,many,TRBV5-5,TRBD1,15
TGCAGTGCTGGCAGAACTACAGGGACAGATACGCAGTATTTT,CSAGRTTGTDTQYF,TRBJ2-3,.,TRBV20-1,.,14
TGTGCCAGCAGTTACGATCAGGAGACCTACGAGCAGTGCTTC,CASSYDQETYEQCF,TRBJ2-7,.,TRBV6-2/TRBV6-3,.,14
TGTGCCAGCAGCCTGCGGACACTCCGCGGGATAGGAGGCTACACCTTC,CASSLRTLRGIGGYTF,TRBJ1-2,few,TRBV6-1,.,16
TGCAGTGCTATGGACAGGATTACCTACGAGCAGTACTTC,CSAMDRITYEQYF,TRBJ2-7,many,TRBV20-1,TRBD1,13
TGTGCCAGCAGCTTAGGGACACCCGGCTCTGGGGCCAACGTCCTGACTTTC,CASSLGTPGSGANVLTF,TRBJ2-6,.,TRBV7-6,.,17
TGTGCCAGCAGTCAGCCGGGACAGGGTTTAAGGGCCCTCCACTTT,CASSQPGQGLRALHF,TRBJ1-6,many,TRBV12-3/TRBV12-4,TRBD1,15
TGCAGTGCTCCCGGACAGCACTCCGGCTATGGCTACACCTTC,CSAPGQHSGYGYTF,TRBJ1-2,.,TRBV20-1,.,14
TGTGCCAGCAGTTTAATCACAGGGGCCGCCGCGGGTCAGCCCCAGCATTTT,CASSLITGAAAGQPQHF,TRBJ1-5,many,TRBV12-3/TRBV12-4,TRBD1,17
TGCAGTGCTGCGCTTCTGACTAGCGACTCTGAGCAGTTCTTC,CSAALLTSDSEQFF,TRBJ2-1,few,TRBV20-1,TRBD2,14
TGTGCCAGCAGCCCCGATCTCCGAATCAACAATGAGCAGTTCTTC,CASSPDLRINNEQFF,TRBJ2-1,.,TRBV13,.,15
TGTGCCAGCAGCTTACCAGGCGGGACAGGGGGTGAACGGTATTTGAACACTGAAGCTTTCTTT,CASSLPGGTGGERYLNTEAFF,TRBJ1-1,.,TRBV7-9,TRBD1,21
TGTGCCAGCAGCCAACCTGGGACGGGACTATATGGCTACACCTTC,CASSQPGTGLYGYTF,TRBJ1-2,.,TRBV3-1,.,15
TGTGCCAGCGGCAACAGAGGCACCGGGGAGCTGTTTTTT,CASGNRGTGELFF,TRBJ2-2,many,TRBV27,.,13
TGTGCCAGCAGCTGGGACTCCCGCTCTGGGGCCAACGTCCTGACTTTC,CASSWDSRSGANVLTF,TRBJ2-6,many,TRBV2,.,16
TGCAGCGTTGAGCGGACAGGGTTTGGCTACACCTTC,CSVERTGFGYTF,TRBJ1-2,many,TRBV29-1,TRBD1,12
TGTGCCAGCAGTACGACAGGGGTGGAGACCCAGTACTTC,CASSTTGVETQYF,TRBJ2-5,many,TRBV6-1,TRBD1,13
TGTGCCAGCAGCAGGGACAACTCGGGGGAGCAGTACTTC,CASSRDNSGEQYF,TRBJ2-7,.,TRBV28,.,13